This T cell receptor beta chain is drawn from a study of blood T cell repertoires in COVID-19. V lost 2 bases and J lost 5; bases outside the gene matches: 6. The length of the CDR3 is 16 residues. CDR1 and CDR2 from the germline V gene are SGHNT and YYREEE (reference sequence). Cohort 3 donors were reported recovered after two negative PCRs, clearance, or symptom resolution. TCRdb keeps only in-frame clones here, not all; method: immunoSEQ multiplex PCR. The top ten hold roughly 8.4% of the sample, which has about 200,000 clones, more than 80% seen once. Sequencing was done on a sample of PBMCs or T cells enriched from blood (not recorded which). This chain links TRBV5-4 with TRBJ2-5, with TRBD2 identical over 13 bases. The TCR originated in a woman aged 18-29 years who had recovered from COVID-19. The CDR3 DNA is TGTGCCAGCAGCTTTAGTGGACTAGCGGGGGTGGAGACCCAGTACTTC. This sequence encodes CASSFSGLAGVETQYF.